The 29 T cell receptor beta chains presented below share a single source sample, sequenced in a study of blood T cell repertoires in COVID-19. Libraries were prepared by immunoSEQ multiplex PCR; TCRdb keeps only in-frame clonotypes and omits some of them. The table records about 97,000 clones, 90% of them present only once. Material for sequencing was peripheral blood. Receptor source: a man aged 60-69 years with acute or convalescent COVID-19.

The sample holds one count of this clone. As DNA, the CDR3 is TGCGCCAGCAGCTTGGACAGGGGGTTGTCACCCCTCCACTTT. It codes for CASSLDRGLSPLHF. The chain links TRBV5-1 to TRBJ1-6, with TRBD1 matching 8 bases. With 0 bases clipped from V and 10 bases from J, the junction kept 3 bases outside the gene matches. This CDR3 region has 14 residues. Germline V gene data show CDR1 as SGHRS and CDR2 as YFSETQ. Full variable domain (rest looked up from reference TRBV5-1 and TRBJ1-6): KAGVTQTPRYLIKTRGQQVTLSCSPISGHRSVSWYQQTPGQGLQFLFEYFSETQRNKGNFPGRFSGRQFSNSRSEMNVSTLELGDSALYLCASSLDRGLSPLHFGNGTRLTVT.

CDR3 sequence: CASSAGGRGSQPQHF. The CDR3 nucleotides are TGTGCCAGCAGCGCCGGGGGGAGGGGAAGCCAGCCCCAGCATTTT. The rearrangement uses TRBV9 and TRBJ1-5; TRBD1 might be the D (5 bases). Trimming left V 3 bases short and J 7 bases short, with 17 bases between. The CDR3 consists of 15 residues. Germline CDR1 SGDLS, CDR2 YYNGEE.

This chain uses TRBV2 with TRBJ1-5; possible D gene TRBD1, 6 bases. V lost 6 bases and J lost 7, with 19 bases in between. Germline V gives CDR1 SNHLY, CDR2 FYNNEI. The CDR3 runs 15 residues. This CDR3 is CASRRGGTEGQPQHF. CDR3 bases: TGTGCCAGCAGGAGGGGGGGGACGGAAGGACAGCCCCAGCATTTT.

The chain combines TRBV10-3 with TRBJ1-1, with a possible D match to TRBD1 (5 bases). Germline CDR1 ENHRY, CDR2 SYGVKD. Trimming stripped 7 bases from V and 4 bases from J, with 13 bases between. This CDR3 spans 13 amino acids. CDR3 region: CAIIGDSGTEAFF. The CDR3 DNA is TGTGCCATCATAGGGGATTCAGGCACTGAAGCTTTCTTT.

This clone was seen just once. The chain links TRBV25-1 to TRBJ1-2; 10 nucleotides line up with TRBD1. Germline V gene data show CDR1 as MGHDK and CDR2 as SYGVNS. The J segment lost 6 bases and the V segment lost 4 bases, leaving 8 bases of the junction unmatched. This CDR3 contains 15 residues. CDR3 amino acids: CASSGGGTGADGYTF. CDR3 in DNA: TGTGCCAGCAGTGGGGGGGGGACAGGGGCTGATGGCTACACCTTC.

The V gene is TRBV4-2, the J gene TRBJ1-3; 7 bases align to TRBD1. CDR1 and CDR2 from the germline V gene are LGHNA and YNFKEQ. V was pared by 0 bases and J by 3 bases, with 11 bases of the junction left unmatched. The CDR3 is 18 amino acids. For the CDR3, the DNA is TGTGCCAGCAGCCAAGAGGCCCCACAGACAGGGTATGGAAACACCATATATTTT. Its translation is CASSQEAPQTGYGNTIYF.

The gene calls are TRBV19 and TRBJ1-1, with D maybe TRBD1 (5 bases). Germline assignment: CDR1 LNHDA and CDR2 SQIVND (reference sequence). This CDR3 is built from 11 residues. Trimming removed 4 bases at V and 8 bases at J, with 8 bases between. The CDR3 nucleotides read TGTGCCAGTAGTACCCGACAGGAAGCTTTCTTT. It specifies CASSTRQEAFF.

As DNA, the CDR3 is TGTGCCAGCAGTTTCTCCCAGGTCAGCGAGCAGTACGTC. The encoded protein is CASSFSQVSEQYV. The chain links TRBV12-3 or TRBV12-4 to TRBJ2-7; D is uncertain. Deletions cut 3 bases from V and 6 bases from J, with 12 bases between. The CDR3 extends over 13 amino acids.

CDR3 in DNA: TGTGCCAGCAGCGCCTCAGGAGCGGGAGATACGCAGTATTTT. This translates into CASSASGAGDTQYF. This chain links TRBV7-9 with TRBJ2-3; maybe TRBD2 (6 bases). From germline, CDR1 is SEHNR and CDR2 FQNEAQ (reference sequence). CDR3 size: 14 residues. V was trimmed by 5 bases and J by 5 bases, leaving 14 bases between them.

The rearrangement joins TRBV11-2 to TRBJ1-5; D gene ambiguous. From germline, CDR1 is SGHAT and CDR2 FQNNGV. Trimming stripped 4 bases from V and 0 bases from J, with 10 bases between. This CDR3 comprises 15 residues. The CDR3 coding sequence is TGTGCCAGCAGCTCTAGTTTGAATAGCAATCAGCCCCAGCATTTT. It encodes CASSSSLNSNQPQHF. Full variable domain (rest looked up from reference TRBV11-2 and TRBJ1-5): EAGVAQSPRYKIIEKRQSVAFWCNPISGHATLYWYQQILGQGPKLLIQFQNNGVVDDSQLPKDRFSAERLKGVDSTLKIQPAKLEDSAVYLCASSSSLNSNQPQHFGDGTRLSIL.

This rearrangement joins TRBV3-1 (or the pseudogene TRBV3-2) to TRBJ2-7; 12 bases match TRBD2. Germline trimming cut 4 bases from V and 1 base from J; bases unmatched to any gene: 5. CDR1 is LGHDT, CDR2 YNNKEL, per germline (reference sequence). The CDR3 is 16 amino acids. CDR3 in amino acids: CASSRSTSGGSYEQYF. CDR3 DNA sequence: TGTGCCAGCAGCCGTTCGACTAGCGGGGGTTCCTACGAGCAGTACTTC.

This clone was counted a few times. This chain connects TRBV29-1 to TRBJ2-2; D unclear. The germline gives CDR1 SQVTM, CDR2 ANQGSEA. The CDR3 runs 14 residues. Trimming removed 4 bases at V and 0 bases at J, with 9 bases between. The CDR3 DNA reads TGCAGCGTTGGGGCAGACGCGAACACCGGGGAGCTGTTTTTT. It codes for CSVGADANTGELFF.

The rearrangement links TRBV7-2 to TRBJ2-1, with a possible D match to TRBD2 (6 bases). Looked up from germline, CDR1 is SGHTA and CDR2 is FQGNSA. The CDR3 runs to 15 residues. With 3 bases removed from V and 10 bases from J, the gap between germline ends came to 19 bases. The CDR3 DNA sequence: TGTGCCAGCAGCTTGTGGGCGGCCGGGAGAGGGGAGCAGTTCTTC. Protein product: CASSLWAAGRGEQFF.

The V gene is TRBV7-2, the J gene TRBJ2-6, with TRBD1 as a possible D gene (6 bases). CDR1 is SGHTA, CDR2 FQGNSA, per germline. The CDR3 sequence is 13 residues long. V was pared by 11 bases and J by 1 base, with 9 bases between. CDR3 amino acids: CAGGHSGANVLTF. DNA of the CDR3: TGTGCCGGGGGACATTCTGGGGCCAACGTCCTGACTTTC.

The chain links TRBV5-1 to TRBJ1-1, with TRBD1 matching 7 bases. CDR1 is SGHRS, CDR2 YFSETQ, per germline. The CDR3 spans 14 residues. V shed 4 bases, J shed 2 bases, and the junction held 5 bases outside the gene matches. CDR3: CASSRGQSNTEAFF. CDR3 bases: TGCGCCAGCAGCAGGGGACAGTCTAACACTGAAGCTTTCTTT.

The count of this clone is one. The chain recombines TRBV4-1 with TRBJ1-2; a possible D gene is TRBD1 (6 bases). This CDR3 region has 16 residues. Per germline, CDR1 MGHRA and CDR2 YSYEKL. V lost 3 bases and J lost 8, with 22 bases in between. In DNA, the CDR3 is TGCGCCAGCAGCCACCAACGAGGCGGGGAGGGGGACGGCTACACCTTC. As protein: CASSHQRGGEGDGYTF.

This chain connects TRBV20-1 to TRBJ2-3, with 8 bases fitting TRBD2. Germline V CDR1 and CDR2: DFQATT, SNEGSKA (reference sequence). The V and J ends lost 3 bases and 1 base, in that order; junction bases with no gene match: 12. The CDR3 has 17 residues. CDR3 sequence reads: CSASGAAGGAGTDTQYF. The DNA of the CDR3 is TGCAGTGCTAGTGGGGCGGCGGGGGGCGCGGGCACAGATACGCAGTATTTT.

The rearrangement uses TRBV19 and TRBJ1-5; weak D call: TRBD1 (5 bases). In germline, CDR1 is LNHDA, CDR2 SQIVND (reference sequence). The CDR3 loop spans 14 amino acids. The V and J ends lost 4 bases and 1 base respectively, with 8 bases between them. In DNA, the CDR3 is TGTGCCAGTAGTAGTGGGGGGAGCAATCAGCCCCAGCATTTT. Protein: CASSSGGSNQPQHF.

V and J are TRBV2 and TRBJ1-5; 7 nucleotides line up with TRBD1. After removal of 7 bases from V and 6 bases from J, the junction contained 9 bases not matched to a gene. CDR1 is SNHLY and CDR2 is FYNNEI in the germline V gene. The CDR3 spans 14 residues. This CDR3 reads CASNVGGAGQPQHF. The CDR3 DNA sequence: TGTGCCAGCAATGTAGGGGGCGCGGGTCAGCCCCAGCATTTT.

V usage is TRBV30 and J usage is TRBJ1-2, with D possibly matching TRBD1 (6 bases). The germline V gene encodes CDR1 GTSNPN and CDR2 SVGIG (reference sequence). The CDR3 totals 15 residues. V was shortened by 1 base and J by 5 bases, with 17 bases between the two germline ends. CDR3 nucleotide sequence: TGTGCCTGGAGTGGAGGGGGGGTTCTCAGTTATGGCTACACCTTC. Protein sequence: CAWSGGGVLSYGYTF.

The chain is built from TRBV1 and TRBJ1-5. TRBV1 is annotated as a pseudogene. The CDR3 is made up of 16 amino acids. CDR3 protein: CTSSKRTGEFNQPQHF. The CDR3 bases are TGCACCAGCAGCAAGCGGACGGGGGAATTCAATCAGCCCCAGCATTTT.

This chain links TRBV27 with TRBJ1-2; 7 nucleotides agree with TRBD1. Unmatched junction bases numbered 8, after V lost 5 bases and J lost 5 bases. CDR3 length equals 14 residues. Germline V gives CDR1 MNHEY, CDR2 SMNVEV (reference sequence). The CDR3 protein is CASSIRDSNYGYTF. In nucleotides, the CDR3 is TGTGCCAGCAGTATAAGGGACAGCAATTATGGCTACACCTTC.

The chain couples TRBV19 to TRBJ2-7; 8 bases fit TRBD1. Per germline, CDR1 LNHDA and CDR2 SQIVND (reference sequence). The V gene end was trimmed by 5 bases and the J gene end by 3 bases; junction bases not matched to a gene: 9. The CDR3 runs to 15 residues. The CDR3 bases are TGTGCCAGTAGTGCGGGGACAGGAAGGGGCTACGAGCAGTACTTC. Translating it yields CASSAGTGRGYEQYF.

The chain carries TRBV2 and TRBJ2-7, with 9 bases lining up with TRBD1. The CDR3 consists of 18 residues. Losses at the gene ends were 6 bases for V and 3 bases for J; bases not matched to a gene: 18. CDR1 SNHLY and CDR2 FYNNEI come from the germline V gene. CDR3 protein: CASRGTGPPIDEFYEQYV. The CDR3 bases are TGTGCCAGCAGAGGGACAGGGCCGCCCATCGATGAATTCTACGAGCAGTACGTC.

The CDR3 DNA reads as TGCGCCAGCAGTGCGGGTTACAATGAGCAGTTCTTC. Translation gives CASSAGYNEQFF. The rearrangement uses TRBV10-1 and TRBJ2-1, with D uncertain. Germline V gene sequence: CDR1 WNHNN, CDR2 SYGVQD (reference sequence). V lost 4 bases, J lost 4 bases, and 5 bases lay in between. This CDR3 spans 12 amino acids.

The rearrangement links TRBV19 to TRBJ1-5, with 7 bases lining up with TRBD1. This CDR3 has 15 residues. The junction had 8 bases not matched to a gene; V was cut back by 6 bases and J by 3 bases. Germline assignment: CDR1 LNHDA and CDR2 SQIVND (reference sequence). In DNA, the CDR3 is TGTGCCAGTAGATCCAGGGGGACGTACAATCAGCCCCAGCATTTT. Encoded protein: CASRSRGTYNQPQHF.

The chain employs TRBV19 and TRBJ1-2; 7 bases are shared with TRBD1. V shed 6 bases, J shed 5 bases, and the junction held 6 bases outside the gene matches. Germline-derived CDR1 and CDR2 are LNHDA and SQIVND (reference sequence). This CDR3 has 13 residues. DNA for the CDR3: TGTGCCAGTAGCGACAGGGCTGGGTATGGCTACACCTTC. Translating it yields CASSDRAGYGYTF.

The gene calls are TRBV27 and TRBJ1-4; 8 nucleotides match TRBD1. The V segment lost 7 bases and the J segment 8 bases; nucleotides outside the gene matches: 6. Germline-derived CDR1 and CDR2 are MNHEY and SMNVEV (reference sequence). The CDR3 sequence is 13 residues long. The CDR3 loop is CASKGQGSEKLFF. The CDR3 DNA follows: TGTGCCAGCAAAGGACAGGGATCAGAAAAACTGTTTTTT.

CDR3 sequence (DNA): TGCGCCAGCAGCGAGGACTACGAGCAGTACTTC. It translates to CASSEDYEQYF. This chain uses TRBV5-1 with TRBJ2-7, with D unresolved. The germline V and J ends were trimmed by 4 bases and 3 bases, with 5 bases remaining between them. Looked up from germline, CDR1 is SGHRS and CDR2 is YFSETQ. This CDR3 comprises 11 residues.